This T cell receptor (beta chain) was retrieved from a study of blood T cell repertoires in COVID-19 (dated by TCRdb to the early 2020s). Context from the whole study: The collaborator samples originated in the United States, Italy and Spain and spanned the acute and convalescent phases of COVID-19. The samples were drawn from two sources: the first 160 participants of the ongoing ImmuneRACE study, and 1,200 or so subjects contributed by 6 global collaborators. The prospective study material was composed of cDNA or gDNA derived from T cells, B-cell-depleted T cells, or PBMCs. Where available, HLA class I and class II types were taken from metadata supplied by the sample provider and were not determined by assay-based typing. The repertoires were released in a freely available public database meant as a resource for research on the immune response to SARS-CoV-2. Deeply sampled blood TCRbeta repertoires from subjects exposed to, actively infected with, or recovered from COVID-19 were included in the dataset. The sample metadata nearly always contained a de-identified subject ID, COVID-19 status, age in years and sex. Overall study outcomes, separate from this receptor: How much clinical and demographic metadata was included differed by source and by participant, and the metadata was provided uncurated.

One collaborating source in Seattle enrolled patients during active infection and followed them longitudinally through the course of disease. The collaborating institutions used their own protocols to collect whole blood in K2EDTA tubes. For TCRbeta analysis, collaborators shipped samples as frozen whole blood, isolated PBMCs, or DNA extracted from either of those sample types. TCRbeta CDR3 regions were amplified from genomic DNA by means of the immunoSEQ Assay, a bias-controlled multiplex PCR. The authors processed their data as follows. The number of nucleated cells in each sample was estimated from the amplification of reference gene primers within the assay. To quantify the absolute abundance of each unique TCRbeta CDR3 rearrangement, sequence reads were collapsed and filtered. Productive Simpson clonality was computed per sample as the square root of Simpson's diversity index over productive rearrangements. TCRdb stores this immuneACCESS table with in-frame sequences only. Part of the clones is absent; in the studies checked, under half of the shortfall reflects unresolved V genes, and no reason is known for the rest. V and J calls and clone size are copied from that table; D and trimming were computed from the DNA. The sample contains 75,000 to 90,000 clones, around 91% of them found a single time. Of the sample, 6.7% is held by the ten largest clones.

Concerning this clone itself: The target of this receptor is not known. No much larger clone is present one base from it, and per-base qualities are unavailable.

This TCR was recovered from a man in his late teens or twenties with COVID-19, enrolled during active disease. Input material: peripheral blood.

The CDR3 has the sequence CASSLGRAYEQYF. The base sequence is TGTGCCAGCAGCTTAGGACGCGCCTACGAGCAGTACTTC. The chain is assembled from TRBV13 and TRBJ2-7, with an unclear D gene assignment. Taken from the germline V gene (reference sequence), the CDR1 and CDR2 loops are PRHDT and FYEKMQ. V lost 0 bases and J lost 2 bases; the stretch between them is 5 bases long. Taken from cysteine to phenylalanine, the CDR3 has 13 residues. Just CDR3 DNA is preserved here, 39 bases in frame from base 1.